The 19 T cell receptor beta chains below were found in one sample sequenced in a study of patients and donors after allogeneic stem cell transplantation. TCRdb re-derived calls from the RT-PCR reads in MiXCR, one entry per CDR3 protein. The data contain about 960,000 distinct CDR3 sequences, under 20% of them singletons. Sequencing input: blood, either unsorted or a sorted T cell fraction (not recorded which). These TCRs come from a human donor who was either an allogeneic HSCT recipient or a stem cell or donor lymphocyte infusion donor (not recorded which). It is not recorded whose cells these are; they may come from a transplant donor.

This clonotype has only a few counts. V and J are TRBV5-4 and TRBJ1-1; tentatively, D is TRBD1 (6 bases). The CDR3 loop spans 14 amino acids. Germline V gene lookup returns CDR1 SGHNT and CDR2 YYREEE (reference sequence). V lost 9 bases and J 3 bases, leaving 18 bases between the germline ends. CDR3 in DNA: TGTGCCACCGCCCTTGGGGGGCCTGACACTGAAGCTTTCTTT. It encodes CATALGGPDTEAFF.

The sample holds many counts of this clonotype. This chain joins TRBV29-1 and TRBJ2-2, with 7 positions matching TRBD2. The germline CDR1 and CDR2 sequences are SQVTM and ANQGSEA. V dropped 7 bases and J dropped 1; count of bases not matched to a gene: 3. The CDR3 is 13 residues long. In DNA form, the CDR3 reads TGCAGCGCATGGGGGGGGAACACCGGGGAGCTGTTTTTT. It is translated as CSAWGGNTGELFF.

This clonotype was observed at least ten times. The chain carries TRBV27 and TRBJ1-1; D ambiguous. Per germline, CDR1 MNHEY and CDR2 SMNVEV (reference sequence). The V end lost 0 bases, the J end lost 4 bases, and 12 bases lay between the germline ends. CDR3 length equals 15 residues. This chain's CDR3 is CASSLSGPPGTEAFF. The CDR3 bases are TGTGCCAGCAGTTTATCAGGCCCTCCGGGCACTGAAGCTTTCTTT.

This clonotype has ten or more counts. The chain is built from TRBV7-2 and TRBJ2-7, with D unclear. The ends were cut back, 1 base at V and 0 bases at J, with 4 bases in the middle. The CDR3 is made up of 13 amino acids. The germline V gene encodes CDR1 SGHTA and CDR2 FQGNSA. The CDR3 DNA reads as TGTGCCAGCAGCTTAGTCAGCTCCTACGAGCAGTACTTC. Its protein is CASSLVSSYEQYF.

This chain joins TRBV7-2 and TRBJ2-3, with 7 bases lining up with TRBD2. Germline V lookup: CDR1 SGHTA, CDR2 FQGNSA. The CDR3 has 15 amino acids. V trimming: 5 bases; J trimming: 4 bases; junction bases outside the gene matches: 9. CDR3 coding DNA: TGTGCCAGCAGCCTTAAAGGACGGGGGGCAGATACGCAGTATTTT. Translation gives CASSLKGRGADTQYF. Complete variable domain (other parts from reference TRBV7-2 and TRBJ2-3): GAGVSQSPSNKVTEKGKDVELRCDPISGHTALYWYRQSLGQGLEFLIYFQGNSAPDKSGLPSDRFSAERTGGSVSTLTIQRTQQEDSAVYLCASSLKGRGADTQYFGPGTRLTVL.

The chain carries TRBV9 and TRBJ2-1, with TRBD2 matching over 9 bases. Germline V CDR1 and CDR2: SGDLS, YYNGEE. V was pared by 3 bases and J by 2 bases, with 6 bases of the junction left unmatched. This CDR3 has 16 amino acids. The chain's CDR3 is CASSALSGGTYNEQFF. CDR3 DNA: TGTGCCAGCAGCGCATTGAGCGGGGGGACCTACAATGAGCAGTTCTTC.

This clonotype has at least ten counts. The chain joins TRBV25-1 to TRBJ2-2; D remains unclear. There are 16 residues in the CDR3. Looked up from germline, CDR1 is MGHDK and CDR2 is SYGVNS. V dropped 3 bases and J dropped 2 bases, with 13 bases sitting between them. The CDR3 DNA follows: TGTGCCAGCAGTGATAGGCGAATGACTAACACCGGGGAGCTGTTTTTT. Its protein product is CASSDRRMTNTGELFF.

The V call is TRBV29-1, the J call TRBJ1-1; D uncertain. V was shortened by 7 bases and J by 6 bases, with 18 bases between the two germline ends. Per the germline V gene, CDR1 is SQVTM and CDR2 is ANQGSEA. CDR3 length: 13 residues. For the CDR3, the DNA is TGCAGCGCTCACGACATCGAGAGGGCTGAAGCTTTCTTT. Translating gives CSAHDIERAEAFF.

This clonotype was counted between two and nine times. The chain links TRBV2 to TRBJ1-4, with TRBD1 identical over 9 bases. Per germline, CDR1 SNHLY and CDR2 FYNNEI. Germline trimming cut 4 bases from V and 0 bases from J; bases unmatched to any gene: 0. The CDR3 loop spans 15 amino acids. CDR3 residues: CASSGQGATNEKLFF. CDR3 coding DNA: TGTGCCAGCAGTGGACAGGGGGCAACTAATGAAAAACTGTTTTTT. The full variable domain, its missing parts supplied by reference TRBV2 and TRBJ1-4, is EPEVTQTPSHQVTQMGQEVILRCVPISNHLYFYWYRQILGQKVEFLVSFYNNEISEKSEIFDDQFSVERPDGSNFTLKIRSTKLEDSAMYFCASSGQGATNEKLFFGSGTQLSVL.

DNA of the CDR3: TGTGCCAGCAGCCGCCGTCAGGGACTAGCGGGAGAAGAGACCCAGTACTTC. As protein: CASSRRQGLAGEETQYF. The chain joins TRBV4-2 to TRBJ2-5, with TRBD2 matching 14 bases. The CDR3 covers 17 residues. Germline lookup yields CDR1 LGHNA and CDR2 YNFKEQ. J lost 3 bases, V lost 4 bases, and 7 bases had no gene match.

The chain uses TRBV5-1 and TRBJ2-1; no reliable D call. Germline lookup yields CDR1 SGHRS and CDR2 YFSETQ. Between the trimmed V and J ends, which lost 4 bases and 8 bases, there was a span of 10 bases. There are 12 residues in the CDR3. Here the CDR3 reads CASSLAYDEQFF. CDR3 bases: TGCGCCAGCAGCCTCGCATACGATGAGCAGTTCTTC.

The genes are TRBV20-1 and TRBJ1-2; 9 bases are a match to TRBD1. Unmatched junction bases numbered 4, after V lost 6 bases and J lost 2 bases. The CDR3 covers 13 residues. Germline CDR1 reads DFQATT; CDR2 reads SNEGSKA (reference sequence). CDR3 protein: CSARQGVNYGYTF. CDR3 in DNA: TGCAGTGCAAGACAGGGGGTGAACTATGGCTACACCTTC.

The sample holds a few counts of this clonotype. The chain's CDR3 is CASSDPSGSDTQYF. For the CDR3, the DNA is TGCGCCAGCAGTGACCCTAGCGGCTCAGATACGCAGTATTTT. The rearrangement uses TRBV5-1 and TRBJ2-3; TRBD2 matches 7 bases. Germline CDR1 SGHRS, CDR2 YFSETQ. The CDR3 is 14 amino acids. Germline trimming cut 5 bases from V and 4 bases from J; bases unmatched to any gene: 7.

The V gene is TRBV28, the J gene TRBJ2-3, with D unresolved. V lost 3 bases and J lost 3, with 13 bases in between. The CDR3 consists of 15 residues. Germline V gene data show CDR1 as MDHEN and CDR2 as SYDVKM. Here the CDR3 reads CASSFEPKPTDTQYF. The CDR3 DNA follows: TGTGCCAGCAGTTTTGAGCCGAAGCCGACAGATACGCAGTATTTT.

This clonotype was recorded many times. The gene calls are TRBV9 and TRBJ1-1, with D unresolved. Looked up from germline, CDR1 is SGDLS and CDR2 is YYNGEE. Trimming removed 5 bases at V and 5 bases at J, with 13 bases between. The CDR3 consists of 13 residues. CDR3 bases: TGTGCCAGCAGTGCGGGCGGTGGGACTGAAGCTTTCTTT. Protein sequence: CASSAGGGTEAFF.

This clonotype has more than one count but fewer than ten. The chain recombines TRBV5-1 with TRBJ2-5; tentatively, D is TRBD1 (6 bases). Germline V gene sequence: CDR1 SGHRS, CDR2 YFSETQ. CDR3 length: 12 amino acids. V lost 7 bases and J 0 bases, leaving 7 bases between the germline ends. For the CDR3, the DNA is TGCGCCAGCGGACAGAACCAAGAGACCCAGTACTTC. Its translation: CASGQNQETQYF.

The chain has TRBV18 and TRBJ1-1; unclear D gene. Trimming removed 0 bases at V and 1 base at J, with 6 bases between. CDR3 length equals 14 residues. The V gene's germline CDR1 is KGHSH and CDR2 LQKENI. The CDR3 spells CASSPPWGNTEAFF. CDR3 DNA sequence: TGTGCCAGCTCACCACCCTGGGGGAACACTGAAGCTTTCTTT. Full variable domain (outside the CDR3, taken from reference TRBV18 and TRBJ1-1): NAGVMQNPRHLVRRRGQEARLRCSPMKGHSHVYWYRQLPEEGLKFMVYLQKENIIDESGMPKERFSAEFPKEGPSILRIQQVVRGDSAAYFCASSPPWGNTEAFFGQGTRLTVV.

This clonotype was seen a few times. The chain is built from TRBV9 and TRBJ2-1; 8 bases are a match to TRBD2. CDR1 and CDR2 (germline): SGDLS, YYNGEE. V gave up 4 bases and J gave up 0 bases; unmatched junction bases: 9. The CDR3 is made up of 17 amino acids. CDR3 sequence: CASSPQPGTSSYNEQFF. The CDR3 DNA follows: TGTGCCAGCAGCCCGCAGCCGGGGACTAGCTCCTACAATGAGCAGTTCTTC. The full variable domain, completed using reference TRBV9 and TRBJ2-1, is DSGVTQTPKHLITATGQRVTLRCSPRSGDLSVYWYQQSLDQGLQFLIQYYNGEERAKGNILERFSAQQFPDLHSELNLSSLELGDSALYFCASSPQPGTSSYNEQFFGPGTRLTVL.

The chain employs TRBV5-8 and TRBJ1-2; D is unresolved. V was trimmed by 0 bases and J by 8 bases, leaving 11 bases between them. This CDR3 comprises 13 residues. Germline V gene lookup returns CDR1 SGHTS and CDR2 YDEGEE. The CDR3 region has the DNA TGTGCCAGCAGCTTGGGTGGCAGTCTCGGCTACACCTTC. Protein product: CASSLGGSLGYTF. Full variable domain (outside the CDR3, taken from reference TRBV5-8 and TRBJ1-2): EAGVTQSPTHLIKTRGQQATLRCSPISGHTSVYWYQQALGLGLQFLLWYDEGEERNRGNFPPRFSGRQFPNYSSELNVNALELEDSALYLCASSLGGSLGYTFGSGTRLTVV.